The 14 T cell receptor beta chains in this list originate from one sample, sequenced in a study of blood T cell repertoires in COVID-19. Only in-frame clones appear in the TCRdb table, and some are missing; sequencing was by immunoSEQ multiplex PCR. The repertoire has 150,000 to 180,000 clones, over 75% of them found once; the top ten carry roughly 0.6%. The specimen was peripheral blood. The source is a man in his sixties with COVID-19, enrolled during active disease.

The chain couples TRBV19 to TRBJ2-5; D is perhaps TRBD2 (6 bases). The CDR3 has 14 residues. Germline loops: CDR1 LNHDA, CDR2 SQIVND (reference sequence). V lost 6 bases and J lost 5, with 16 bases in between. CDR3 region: CASRKGAGGETQYF. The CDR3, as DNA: TGTGCCAGTAGGAAAGGGGCTGGGGGGGAGACCCAGTACTTC.

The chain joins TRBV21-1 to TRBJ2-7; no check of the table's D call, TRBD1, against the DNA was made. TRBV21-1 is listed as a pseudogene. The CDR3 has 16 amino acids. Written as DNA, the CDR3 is TGTGCCAGCCCTTGGGGGACACTCTTTTACTCCTACGAGCAGTACTTC. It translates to CASPWGTLFYSYEQYF.

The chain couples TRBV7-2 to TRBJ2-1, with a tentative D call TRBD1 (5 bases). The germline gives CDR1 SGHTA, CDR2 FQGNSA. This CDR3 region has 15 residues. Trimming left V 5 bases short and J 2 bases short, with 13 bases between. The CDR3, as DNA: TGTGCCAGCAGCCCAGGGCTTGGAACCTACAATGAGCAGTTCTTC. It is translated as CASSPGLGTYNEQFF.

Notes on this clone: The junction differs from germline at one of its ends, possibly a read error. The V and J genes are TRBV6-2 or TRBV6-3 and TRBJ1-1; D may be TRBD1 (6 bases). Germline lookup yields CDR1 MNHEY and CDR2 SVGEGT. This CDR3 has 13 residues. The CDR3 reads CASTYDRITEAFF. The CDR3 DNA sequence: TGTGCCAGCACTTACGACAGGATTACTGAAGCTTTCTTT.

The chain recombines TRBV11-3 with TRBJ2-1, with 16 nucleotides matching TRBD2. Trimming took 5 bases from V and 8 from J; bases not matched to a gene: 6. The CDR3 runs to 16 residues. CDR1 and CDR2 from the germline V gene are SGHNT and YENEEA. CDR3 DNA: TGTGCCAGCAGCCCTGGGACTAGCGGGAGGGAGGATGAGCAGTTCTTC. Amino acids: CASSPGTSGREDEQFF.

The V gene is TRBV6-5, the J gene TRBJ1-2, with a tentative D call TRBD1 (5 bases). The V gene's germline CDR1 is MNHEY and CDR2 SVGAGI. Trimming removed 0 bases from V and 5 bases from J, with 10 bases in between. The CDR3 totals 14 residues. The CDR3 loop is CASSYSAPGYGYTF. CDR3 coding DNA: TGTGCCAGCAGTTACTCGGCGCCAGGGTATGGCTACACCTTC.

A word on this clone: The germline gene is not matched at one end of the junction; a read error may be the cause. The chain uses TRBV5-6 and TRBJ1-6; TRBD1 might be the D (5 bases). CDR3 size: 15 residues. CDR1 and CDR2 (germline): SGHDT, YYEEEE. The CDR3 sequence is CASSLGGTAVSPLHF. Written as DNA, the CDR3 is TGTGCCAGCAGTTTGGGCGGGACTGCGGTGTCACCCCTCCACTTT.

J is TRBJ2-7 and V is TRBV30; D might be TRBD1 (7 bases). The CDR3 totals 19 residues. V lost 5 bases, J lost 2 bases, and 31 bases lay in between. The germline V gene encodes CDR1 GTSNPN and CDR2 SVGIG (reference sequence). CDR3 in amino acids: CAWSNAGQSIYPPPYEQYF. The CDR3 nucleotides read TGTGCCTGGTCCAATGCGGGACAGTCAATCTATCCCCCCCCCTACGAGCAGTACTTC.

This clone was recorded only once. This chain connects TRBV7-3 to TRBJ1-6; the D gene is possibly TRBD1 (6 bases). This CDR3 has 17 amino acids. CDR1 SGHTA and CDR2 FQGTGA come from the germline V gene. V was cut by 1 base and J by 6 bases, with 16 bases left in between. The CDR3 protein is CASSLIGGLAGNSPLHF. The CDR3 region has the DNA TGTGCCAGCAGCTTAATCGGGGGGCTCGCGGGTAATTCACCCCTCCACTTT.

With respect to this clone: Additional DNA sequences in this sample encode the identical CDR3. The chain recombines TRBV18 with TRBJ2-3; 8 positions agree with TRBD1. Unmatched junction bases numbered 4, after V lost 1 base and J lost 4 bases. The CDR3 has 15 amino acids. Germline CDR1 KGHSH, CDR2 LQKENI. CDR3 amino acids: CASSPRQGAADTQYF. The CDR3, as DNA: TGTGCCAGCTCACCACGGCAGGGGGCCGCAGATACGCAGTATTTT.

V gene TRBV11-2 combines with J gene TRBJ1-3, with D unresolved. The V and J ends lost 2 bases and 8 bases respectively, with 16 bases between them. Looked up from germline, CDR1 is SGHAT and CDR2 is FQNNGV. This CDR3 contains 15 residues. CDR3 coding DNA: TGTGCCAGCAGCTTATCCCCCAGGCCCGTGGACACCATATATTTT. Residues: CASSLSPRPVDTIYF.

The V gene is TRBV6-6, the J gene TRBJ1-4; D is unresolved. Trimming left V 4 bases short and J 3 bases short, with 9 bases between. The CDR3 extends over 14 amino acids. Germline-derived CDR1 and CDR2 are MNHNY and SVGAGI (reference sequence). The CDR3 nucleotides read TGTGCCAGCAGTTTTAGAATGGCTAATGAAAAACTGTTTTTT. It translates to CASSFRMANEKLFF.

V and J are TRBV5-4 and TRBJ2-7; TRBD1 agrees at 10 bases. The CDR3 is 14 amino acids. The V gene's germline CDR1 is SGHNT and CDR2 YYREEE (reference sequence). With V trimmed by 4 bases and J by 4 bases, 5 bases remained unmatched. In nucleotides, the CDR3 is TGTGCCAGCAGCCTAAGACAGGGGGCGTACGAGCAGTACTTC. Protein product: CASSLRQGAYEQYF.

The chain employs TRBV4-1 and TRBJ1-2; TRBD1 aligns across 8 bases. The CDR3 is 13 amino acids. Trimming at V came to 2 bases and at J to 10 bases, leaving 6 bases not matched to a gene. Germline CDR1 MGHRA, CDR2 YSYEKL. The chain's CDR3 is CASSQPRDRHYTF. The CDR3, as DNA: TGCGCCAGCAGCCAACCCCGGGACAGGCACTACACCTTC.